This TCR beta chain was sequenced for a study of blood T cell repertoires in COVID-19. Using immunoSEQ multiplex PCR, the repertoire was profiled, and TCRdb retains in-frame clones only, with some absent. The sample includes approximately 67,000 clones, approximately 90% of them seen just once. The CDR3 covers 14 residues. Germline values: CDR1 SGHTA, CDR2 FQGNSA. V dropped 4 bases and J dropped 4 bases, with 11 bases sitting between them. The sequenced material came from peripheral blood. The receptor comes from a woman aged 60-75 years with active COVID-19. The chain is built from TRBV7-2 and TRBJ2-1; D remains ambiguous. The CDR3 DNA reads as TGTGCCAGCAGCTACAGTGGCCCTTACAATGAGCAGTTCTTC. Residues: CASSYSGPYNEQFF.